This TCR beta chain was recorded in a study of response to subunit inactivated influenza vaccine. V dropped 4 bases and J dropped 2 bases, with 19 bases sitting between them. CDR1 is SEHNR and CDR2 is FQNEAQ in the germline V gene (reference sequence). This CDR3 is built from 17 residues. Broader study findings: It was the authors' suggestion that each seasonal influenza vaccination recruits few new T cells.

TCRdb analysed the RT-PCR reads with MiXCR anew, one entry per CDR3 protein. The sample consists of about 700,000 distinct CDR3 sequences, about 15% of them appearing once. This clonotype appeared a few times. Its antigen remains unknown. The sequencing used PBMCs from blood, collected less than 15 days before vaccination. The V call is TRBV7-9, the J call TRBJ2-3, with a possible D match to TRBD2 (6 bases). The TCR was taken from a man in his fifties who received an inactivated influenza vaccine. The CDR3 sequence is CASSYTGRGIITDTQYF. The DNA of the CDR3 is TGTGCCAGCAGCTACACCGGACGCGGGATCATCACAGATACGCAGTATTTT.